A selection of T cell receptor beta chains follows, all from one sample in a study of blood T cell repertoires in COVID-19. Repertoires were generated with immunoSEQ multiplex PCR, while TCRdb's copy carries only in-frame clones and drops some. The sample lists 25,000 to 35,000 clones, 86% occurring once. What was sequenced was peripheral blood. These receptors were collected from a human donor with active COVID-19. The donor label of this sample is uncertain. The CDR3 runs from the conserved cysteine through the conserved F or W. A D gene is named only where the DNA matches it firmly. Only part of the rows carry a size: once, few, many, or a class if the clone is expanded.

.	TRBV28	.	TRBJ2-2	TGTGCCGCATCGGTGAGAAACACCGGGGAGCTGTTTTTT	CAASVRNTGELFF
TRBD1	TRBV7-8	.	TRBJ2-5	TGTGCCAGCAGCTCGGGACAGGGCGAAGAGACCCAGTACTTC	CASSSGQGEETQYF
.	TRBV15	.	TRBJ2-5	TGTGCCACCAGCAGAGATCGTCCGGGCCAAGAGACCCAGTACTTC	CATSRDRPGQETQYF
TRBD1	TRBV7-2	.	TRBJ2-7	TGTGCCAGCAGCCTCGGACAGGGCCGATCCTACGAGCAGTACTTC	CASSLGQGRSYEQYF
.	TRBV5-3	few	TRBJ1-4	TGTGCCAGAAGCCTACCGAAGCCTAGGGGTGAAAAACTGTTTTTT	CARSLPKPRGEKLFF
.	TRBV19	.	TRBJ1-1	TGTGCCAGTAGTAAACAGGGCACGGCTTTCTTT	CASSKQGTAFF
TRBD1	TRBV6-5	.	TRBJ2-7	TGTGCCAGCAGGGAGACAGGGGGCTACTACGAGCAGTACTTC	CASRETGGYYEQYF
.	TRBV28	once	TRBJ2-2	TGTGCCAGCAGCCGACAGATCGGGGAGCTGTTTTTT	CASSRQIGELFF
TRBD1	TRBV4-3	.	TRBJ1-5	TGCGCCAGCAGCCAAGACCTGACAGGGAGCAATCAGCCCCAGCATTTT	CASSQDLTGSNQPQHF
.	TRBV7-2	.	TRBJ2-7	TGTGCCAGCAGCCCGAACTACGGGAGCTTCTACGAGCAGTACTTC	CASSPNYGSFYEQYF